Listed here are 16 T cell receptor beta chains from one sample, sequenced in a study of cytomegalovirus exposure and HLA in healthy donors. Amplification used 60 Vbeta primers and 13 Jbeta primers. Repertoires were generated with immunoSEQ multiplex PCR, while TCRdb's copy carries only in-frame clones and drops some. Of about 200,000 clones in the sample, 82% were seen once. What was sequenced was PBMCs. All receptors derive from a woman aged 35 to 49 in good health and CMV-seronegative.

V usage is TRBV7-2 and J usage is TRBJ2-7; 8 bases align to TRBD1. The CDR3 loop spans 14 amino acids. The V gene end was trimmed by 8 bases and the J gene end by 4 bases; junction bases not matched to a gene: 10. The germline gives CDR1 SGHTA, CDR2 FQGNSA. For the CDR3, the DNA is TGTGCCAGCCGTACAGGGGGGAGTTCGTACGAGCAGTACTTC. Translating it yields CASRTGGSSYEQYF. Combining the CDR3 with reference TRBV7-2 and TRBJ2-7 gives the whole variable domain GAGVSQSPSNKVTEKGKDVELRCDPISGHTALYWYRQSLGQGLEFLIYFQGNSAPDKSGLPSDRFSAERTGGSVSTLTIQRTQQEDSAVYLCASRTGGSSYEQYFGPGTRLTVT.

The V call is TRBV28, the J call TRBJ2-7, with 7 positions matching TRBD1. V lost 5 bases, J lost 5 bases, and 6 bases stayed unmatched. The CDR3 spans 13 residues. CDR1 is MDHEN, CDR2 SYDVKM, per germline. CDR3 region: CASSRQGIHEQYF. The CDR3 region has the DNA TGTGCCAGCAGTCGACAGGGCATCCACGAGCAGTACTTC.

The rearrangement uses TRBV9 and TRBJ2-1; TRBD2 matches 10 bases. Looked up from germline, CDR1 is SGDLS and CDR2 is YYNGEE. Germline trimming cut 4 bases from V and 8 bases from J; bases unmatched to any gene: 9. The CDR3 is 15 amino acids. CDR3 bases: TGTGCCAGCAGCCTCGGACTAGCGGTCCGGGATGAGCAGTTCTTC. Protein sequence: CASSLGLAVRDEQFF.

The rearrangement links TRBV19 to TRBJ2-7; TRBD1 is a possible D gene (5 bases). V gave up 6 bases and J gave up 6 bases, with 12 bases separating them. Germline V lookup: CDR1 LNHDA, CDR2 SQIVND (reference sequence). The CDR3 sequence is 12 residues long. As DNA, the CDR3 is TGTGCCAGTAGCAACCCTAGGGGCGAGCAGTACTTC. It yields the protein CASSNPRGEQYF.

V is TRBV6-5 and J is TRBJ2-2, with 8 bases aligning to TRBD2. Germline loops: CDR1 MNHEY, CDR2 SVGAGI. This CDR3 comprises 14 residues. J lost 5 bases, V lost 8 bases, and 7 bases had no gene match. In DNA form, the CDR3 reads TGTGCCAGCCTCAAGCGGGGGTTGACCGGGGAGCTGTTTTTT. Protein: CASLKRGLTGELFF.

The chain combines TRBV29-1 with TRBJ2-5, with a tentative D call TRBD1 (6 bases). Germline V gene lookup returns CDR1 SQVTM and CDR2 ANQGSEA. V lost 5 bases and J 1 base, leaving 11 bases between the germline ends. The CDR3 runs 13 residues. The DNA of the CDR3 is TGCAGCGTTCTTCCGGACAGCCAAGAGACCCAGTACTTC. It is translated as CSVLPDSQETQYF.

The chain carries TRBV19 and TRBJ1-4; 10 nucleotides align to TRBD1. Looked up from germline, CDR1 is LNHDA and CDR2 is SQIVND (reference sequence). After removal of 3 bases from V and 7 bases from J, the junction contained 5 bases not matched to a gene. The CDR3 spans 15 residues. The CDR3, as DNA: TGTGCCAGTAGTATGTTGACAGGGGGCTCTGAAAAACTGTTTTTT. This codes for CASSMLTGGSEKLFF.

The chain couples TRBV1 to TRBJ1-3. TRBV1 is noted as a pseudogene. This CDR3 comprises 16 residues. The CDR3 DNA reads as TGCACCAGCAGCCCCCGGAGACGGAGAGATGGAAACACCATATATTTT. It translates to CTSSPRRRRDGNTIYF.

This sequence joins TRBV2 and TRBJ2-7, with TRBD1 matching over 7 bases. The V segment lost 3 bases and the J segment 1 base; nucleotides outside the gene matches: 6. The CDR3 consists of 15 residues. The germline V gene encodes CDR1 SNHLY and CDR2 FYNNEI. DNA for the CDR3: TGTGCCAGCAGTGACCAGACAGGGAGTTCCTACGAGCAGTACTTC. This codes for CASSDQTGSSYEQYF.

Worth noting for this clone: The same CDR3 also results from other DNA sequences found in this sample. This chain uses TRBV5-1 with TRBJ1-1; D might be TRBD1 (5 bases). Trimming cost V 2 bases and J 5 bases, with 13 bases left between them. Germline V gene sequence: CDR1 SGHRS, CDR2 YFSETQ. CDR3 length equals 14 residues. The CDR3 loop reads CASSFTGVDTEAFF. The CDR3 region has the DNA TGCGCCAGCAGCTTTACAGGAGTAGATACTGAAGCTTTCTTT.

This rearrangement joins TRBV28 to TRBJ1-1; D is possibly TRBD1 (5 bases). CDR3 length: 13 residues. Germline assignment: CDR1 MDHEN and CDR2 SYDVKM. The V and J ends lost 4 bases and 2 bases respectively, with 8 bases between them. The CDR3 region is CASSSQGNTEAFF. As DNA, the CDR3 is TGTGCCAGCAGTTCCCAGGGAAACACTGAAGCTTTCTTT.

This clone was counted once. The CDR3 region is CASSPGTSFNEQFF. The CDR3 bases are TGTGCCAGTAGCCCAGGGACTAGCTTTAATGAGCAGTTCTTC. The chain couples TRBV19 to TRBJ2-1; TRBD2 matches at 9 bases. The CDR3 has 14 amino acids. Germline CDR1 LNHDA, CDR2 SQIVND (reference sequence). The trim removed 6 bases at V and 7 bases at J, leaving 7 bases unmatched.

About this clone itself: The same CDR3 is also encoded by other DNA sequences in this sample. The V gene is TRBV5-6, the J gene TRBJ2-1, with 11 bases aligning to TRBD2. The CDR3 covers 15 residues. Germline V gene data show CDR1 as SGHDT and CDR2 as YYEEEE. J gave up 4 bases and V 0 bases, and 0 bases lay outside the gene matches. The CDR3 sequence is CASSLGLAGYNEQFF. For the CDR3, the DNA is TGTGCCAGCAGCTTGGGACTAGCGGGATACAATGAGCAGTTCTTC.

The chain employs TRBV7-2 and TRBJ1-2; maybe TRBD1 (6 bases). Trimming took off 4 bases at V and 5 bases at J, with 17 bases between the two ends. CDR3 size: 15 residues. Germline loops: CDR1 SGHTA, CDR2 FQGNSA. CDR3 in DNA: TGTGCCAGCAGCTCATCTTGGACAGCTCCATATGGCTACACCTTC. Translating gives CASSSSWTAPYGYTF.

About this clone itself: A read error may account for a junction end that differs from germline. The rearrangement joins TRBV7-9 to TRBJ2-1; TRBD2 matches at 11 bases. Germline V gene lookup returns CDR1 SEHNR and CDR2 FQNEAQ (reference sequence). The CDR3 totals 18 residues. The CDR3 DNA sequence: TGTGCCAGCACCTTACCCAGAACCGGGACTAGCGGAACCAATGAGCAGTTCTTC. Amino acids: CASTLPRTGTSGTNEQFF.

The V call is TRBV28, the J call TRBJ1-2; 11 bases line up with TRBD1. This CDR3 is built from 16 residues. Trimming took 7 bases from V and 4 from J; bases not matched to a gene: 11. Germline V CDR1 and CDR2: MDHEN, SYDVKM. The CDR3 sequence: CASNPWSGQGVYGYTF. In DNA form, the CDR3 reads TGTGCCAGCAATCCATGGTCGGGACAGGGGGTCTATGGCTACACCTTC.